The 8 T cell receptor beta chains below were found in one sample sequenced in a study of blood T cells in healthy people across ages. Then a second PCR, running about 6 to 12 cycles, was carried out with a sample-barcoded 5' primer and a J-beta primer mix. TCRdb reprocessed the 5' RACE reads via MiXCR and lists one record per CDR3 protein. This sample has 700,000 to 1,000,000 distinct CDR3 sequences, with around 45% found just once. Material for sequencing was blood. These receptors were obtained from a man in his 60s in good health.

This chain uses TRBV11-2 with TRBJ1-4, with D uncertain. The germline V gene has CDR1 SGHAT and CDR2 FQNNGV. This CDR3 has 15 amino acids. Trimming shortened V by 5 bases and J by 5 bases, and 15 bases separated the two germline ends. The CDR3 is CASSVTVLPNEKLFF. The CDR3 coding sequence is TGTGCCAGCAGCGTAACGGTCTTACCAAATGAAAAACTGTTTTTT. The complete variable domain, with remaining parts taken from reference TRBV11-2 and TRBJ1-4, reads EAGVAQSPRYKIIEKRQSVAFWCNPISGHATLYWYQQILGQGPKLLIQFQNNGVVDDSQLPKDRFSAERLKGVDSTLKIQPAKLEDSAVYLCASSVTVLPNEKLFFGSGTQLSVL.

Only one count was recorded for this clonotype. The chain employs TRBV6-5 and TRBJ2-3, with 11 bases identical to TRBD2. The CDR3 contains 20 residues. CDR1 and CDR2 from the germline V gene are MNHEY and SVGAGI. Trimming cost V 2 bases and J 4 bases; bases outside gene matches: 17. The CDR3 coding sequence is TGTGCCAGCAGTTACACCCCCGCTAGCGGGGGGCAAGGACCCCCAGATACGCAGTATTTT. This translates into CASSYTPASGGQGPPDTQYF.

About this clonotype: Mismatch with germline at one junction end may stem from a read error. J is TRBJ2-1 and V is TRBV28; 7 bases line up with TRBD1. The CDR3 loop spans 14 amino acids. The germline gives CDR1 MDHEN, CDR2 SYDVKM. CDR3 bases: TGTGTCAGCAGTTTAGGGGGCACCTACAATGAGCAGTTCTTC. It specifies CVSSLGGTYNEQFF.

The V call is TRBV11-3, the J call TRBJ1-6; maybe TRBD1 (6 bases). V gave up 2 bases and J gave up 10 bases, with 12 bases separating them. This CDR3 region has 14 residues. CDR1 and CDR2 (germline): SGHNT, YENEEA. The CDR3 DNA reads TGTGCCAGCAGCTTAATGCAGGGGACCTCACCCCTCCACTTT. It is translated as CASSLMQGTSPLHF.

This clonotype was observed a handful of times. The chain combines TRBV7-2 with TRBJ2-1; D possibly matches TRBD1 or TRBD2 (5 bases each). The V end was cut by 5 bases, the J end by 6 bases, with 17 bases between. The V gene's germline CDR1 is SGHTA and CDR2 FQGNSA. This CDR3 has 15 amino acids. The CDR3 is CASSRLYGGFNEQFF. Written as DNA, the CDR3 is TGTGCCAGCAGCCGATTGTATGGGGGTTTCAATGAGCAGTTCTTC.

The chain joins TRBV20-1 to TRBJ2-4; D gene ambiguous. The V end lost 2 bases, the J end lost 0 bases, and 8 bases lay between the germline ends. The germline V gene encodes CDR1 DFQATT and CDR2 SNEGSKA (reference sequence). The CDR3 is 14 residues long. The CDR3 DNA sequence: TGCAGTGCTAGATCCGAATTAGCCAAAAACATTCAGTACTTC. Its translation is CSARSELAKNIQYF.

This sequence joins TRBV27 and TRBJ1-6, with 8 bases aligning to TRBD1. CDR1 and CDR2 from the germline V gene are MNHEY and SMNVEV (reference sequence). J was trimmed by 7 bases and V by 7 bases; bases with no gene match: 3. The CDR3 extends over 13 amino acids. CDR3 residues: CASTDRGNSPLHF. The CDR3 DNA is TGTGCCAGCACTGACAGGGGCAATTCACCCCTCCACTTT.

This clonotype was seen repeatedly, ten times or more. A much larger clone sits a single nucleotide away, making a read error possible. The V call is TRBV20-1, the J call TRBJ2-5, with D possibly being TRBD2 (7 bases). Germline V gene lookup returns CDR1 DFQATT and CDR2 SNEGSKA (reference sequence). V was cut by 6 bases and J by 0 bases, with 17 bases left in between. This CDR3 comprises 15 residues. CDR3 region: CSAPEGGGYQETQYF. CDR3 coding DNA: TGCAGTGCCCCCGAAGGGGGGGGGTACCAAGAGACCCAGTACTTC.